A single sample is the source of the 2 T cell receptor beta chains below, sequenced in a study of blood T cell repertoires in COVID-19. Repertoires were generated with immunoSEQ multiplex PCR, while TCRdb's copy carries only in-frame clones and drops some. The sample records roughly 340,000 clones, over 70% being singletons. The sequencing sample was made of peripheral blood. The receptor set was obtained from a woman aged 50 to 65 with COVID-19, enrolled during active disease.

The chain recombines TRBV2 with TRBJ2-1; 8 bases match TRBD2. The junction had 14 bases not matched to a gene; V was cut back by 7 bases and J by 3 bases. Per germline, CDR1 SNHLY and CDR2 FYNNEI. CDR3 length: 17 residues. The DNA of the CDR3 is TGTGCCAGCATCCGGAGTAGGGTACTAGCGGTCTACAATGAGCAGTTCTTC. Translating gives CASIRSRVLAVYNEQFF. The full variable domain, rest sourced from reference TRBV2 and TRBJ2-1, is EPEVTQTPSHQVTQMGQEVILRCVPISNHLYFYWYRQILGQKVEFLVSFYNNEISEKSEIFDDQFSVERPDGSNFTLKIRSTKLEDSAMYFCASIRSRVLAVYNEQFFGPGTRLTVL.

V and J are TRBV3-1 (or the pseudogene TRBV3-2) and TRBJ1-3; maybe TRBD1 (5 bases). The CDR3 is 14 residues long. The V gene lost 6 bases and the J gene lost 2 bases, with 11 bases spanning the gap. Germline-derived CDR1 and CDR2 are LGHDT and YNNKEL (reference sequence). The chain's CDR3 is CASSPRGAGNTIYF. The CDR3 DNA sequence: TGTGCCAGCAGTCCTCGGGGGGCTGGAAACACCATATATTTT.